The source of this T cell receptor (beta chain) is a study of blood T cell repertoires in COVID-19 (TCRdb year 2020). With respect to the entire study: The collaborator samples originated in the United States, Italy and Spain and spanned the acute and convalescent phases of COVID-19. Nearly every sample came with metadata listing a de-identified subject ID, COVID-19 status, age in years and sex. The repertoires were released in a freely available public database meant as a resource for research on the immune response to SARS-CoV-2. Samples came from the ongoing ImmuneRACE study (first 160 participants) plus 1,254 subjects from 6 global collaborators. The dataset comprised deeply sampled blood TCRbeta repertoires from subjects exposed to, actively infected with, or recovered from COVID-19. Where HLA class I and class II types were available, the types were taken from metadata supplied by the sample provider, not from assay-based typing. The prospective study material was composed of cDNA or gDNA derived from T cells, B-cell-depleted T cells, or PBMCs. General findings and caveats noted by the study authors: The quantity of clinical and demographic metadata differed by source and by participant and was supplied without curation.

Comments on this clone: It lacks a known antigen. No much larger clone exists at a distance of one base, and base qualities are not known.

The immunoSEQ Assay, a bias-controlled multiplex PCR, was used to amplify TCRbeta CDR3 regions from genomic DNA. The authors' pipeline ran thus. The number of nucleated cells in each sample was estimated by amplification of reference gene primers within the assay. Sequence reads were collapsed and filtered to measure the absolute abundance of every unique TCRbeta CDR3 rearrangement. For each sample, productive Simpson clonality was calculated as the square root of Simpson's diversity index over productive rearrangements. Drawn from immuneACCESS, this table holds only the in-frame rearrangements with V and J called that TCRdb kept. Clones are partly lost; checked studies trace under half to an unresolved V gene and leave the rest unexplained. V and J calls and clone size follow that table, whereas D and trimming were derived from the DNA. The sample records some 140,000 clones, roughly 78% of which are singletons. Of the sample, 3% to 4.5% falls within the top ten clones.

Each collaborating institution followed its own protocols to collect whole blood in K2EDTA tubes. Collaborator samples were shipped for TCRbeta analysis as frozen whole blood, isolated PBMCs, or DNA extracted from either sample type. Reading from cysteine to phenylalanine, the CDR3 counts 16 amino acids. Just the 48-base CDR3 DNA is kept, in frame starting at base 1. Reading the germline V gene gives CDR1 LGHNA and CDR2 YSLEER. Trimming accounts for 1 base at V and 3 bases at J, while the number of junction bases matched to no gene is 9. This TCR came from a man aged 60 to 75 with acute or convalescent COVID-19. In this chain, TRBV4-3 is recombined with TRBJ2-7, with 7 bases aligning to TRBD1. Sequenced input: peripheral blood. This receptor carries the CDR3 CASSQGYGTDRYEQYF. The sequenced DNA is TGCGCCAGCAGCCAAGGATACGGGACAGACCGCTACGAGCAGTACTTC.